This entry lists 25 T cell receptor beta chains sequenced from one sample in a study of OX40 agonist ivuxolimab in advanced cancers. The method was the immunoSEQ multiplex PCR assay. As stored in TCRdb, this immuneACCESS dataset retains in-frame rearrangements with V and J assigned. A fraction of the clones does not appear; measured against another copy, unresolved V genes explain less than half of the discrepancy, and the remainder lacks a known reason. Within this sample are 53,000 or so clones, with approximately 91% of them counted one time only. Clones ranked in the top ten supply about 1.5% of the sample. Sequences were derived from CD4+ or CD8+ T cells sorted from blood, sampled in a trial of the OX40 agonist ivuxolimab. Receptors originate from an adult with an advanced solid tumor such as melanoma, head and neck, liver or kidney cancer.

V is TRBV5-1 and J is TRBJ2-5, with D perhaps TRBD1 or TRBD2 (5 bases each). Germline lookup yields CDR1 SGHRS and CDR2 YFSETQ. The CDR3 is 15 residues long. Trimming removed 0 bases from V and 4 bases from J, with 13 bases in between. In DNA, the CDR3 is TGCGCCAGCAGCTTGGAGGGCCGGGGCGGAGAGACCCAGTACTTC. Residues: CASSLEGRGGETQYF.

The V call is TRBV28, the J call TRBJ2-3, with D possibly TRBD2 on 6 matching bases. Between the trimmed V and J ends, which lost 5 bases and 5 bases, there was a span of 11 bases. Germline CDR1 is MDHEN and CDR2 is SYDVKM. The CDR3 is 13 amino acids. CDR3 amino acids: CASSGGTIDTQYF. The CDR3 nucleotides read TGTGCCAGCAGTGGGGGGACGATAGATACGCAGTATTTT.

The chain is built from TRBV6-5 and TRBJ1-2; 8 bases line up with TRBD1. The CDR3 has 15 residues. Looked up from germline, CDR1 is MNHEY and CDR2 is SVGAGI. The junction had 7 bases not matched to a gene; V was cut back by 4 bases and J by 3 bases. CDR3 DNA: TGTGCCAGCAGTTTAACCAGGGGGCAGCACTATGGCTACACCTTC. Its translation: CASSLTRGQHYGYTF.

This rearrangement joins TRBV19 to TRBJ1-1, with D perhaps matching TRBD1 (5 bases). The CDR3 has 11 residues. Per the germline V gene, CDR1 is LNHDA and CDR2 is SQIVND (reference sequence). V lost 8 bases to trimming and J lost 8 bases, with 12 bases between them. The CDR3 DNA sequence: TGTGCCAGTTCTCTCGGGGGAGAAGCTTTCTTT. Translated: CASSLGGEAFF.

The rearrangement uses TRBV5-1 and TRBJ2-5, with D possibly called TRBD1 or TRBD2 (5 bases each). The CDR3 length is 15 residues. The V end was cut by 5 bases, the J end by 2 bases, with 16 bases between. The germline V gene has CDR1 SGHRS and CDR2 YFSETQ. CDR3 nucleotide sequence: TGCGCCAGCAGATCAACCGGGACCGGACAAGAGACCCAGTACTTC. This codes for CASRSTGTGQETQYF.

This chain uses TRBV27 with TRBJ1-2, with TRBD1 identical over 9 bases. Per the germline V gene, CDR1 is MNHEY and CDR2 is SMNVEV (reference sequence). Trimming removed 6 bases from V and 2 bases from J; junction bases left unmatched: 4. This CDR3 is built from 14 residues. This chain's CDR3 is CASSLGQGNYGYTF. In DNA form, the CDR3 reads TGTGCCAGCAGCCTCGGACAGGGGAACTATGGCTACACCTTC.

This clone has only one observation. The V and J genes are TRBV6-5 and TRBJ2-7; possible D gene TRBD1, 5 bases. The V end lost 2 bases, the J end lost 0 bases, and 14 bases lay between the germline ends. The CDR3 is made up of 16 amino acids. Germline values: CDR1 MNHEY, CDR2 SVGAGI. The CDR3 region has the DNA TGTGCCAGCAGTTACCGAACGGACACCAGCTCCTACGAGCAGTACTTC. This codes for CASSYRTDTSSYEQYF.

The V gene is TRBV5-1, the J gene TRBJ2-1; 10 bases fit TRBD2. V was pared by 3 bases and J by 10 bases, with 10 bases of the junction left unmatched. Germline CDR1 is SGHRS and CDR2 is YFSETQ. The CDR3 sequence is 15 residues long. CDR3 nucleotides: TGCGCCAGCAGCTCCCAAGCGGGGGGGCATCAGGAGCAGTTCTTC. Its protein product is CASSSQAGGHQEQFF.

The V call is TRBV10-3, the J call TRBJ1-1, with 9 bases that match TRBD1. Unmatched junction bases numbered 9, after V lost 6 bases and J lost 4 bases. Per germline, CDR1 ENHRY and CDR2 SYGVKD. The CDR3 sequence is 15 residues long. CDR3 loop: CAIRPTGGSSTEAFF. The CDR3 bases are TGTGCCATCAGACCTACAGGGGGCTCAAGCACTGAAGCTTTCTTT.

The V call is TRBV5-4, the J call TRBJ2-7; perhaps TRBD1 as D (6 bases). This CDR3 comprises 13 residues. The ends were cut back, 6 bases at V and 7 bases at J, with 17 bases in the middle. The germline CDR1 and CDR2 sequences are SGHNT and YYREEE (reference sequence). Here the CDR3 reads CASKPRPQGEQYF. CDR3 coding DNA: TGTGCCAGCAAACCGCGGCCCCAGGGGGAGCAGTACTTC.

The V gene is TRBV5-1, the J gene TRBJ1-1; 7 positions match TRBD1. The CDR3 contains 15 residues. V lost 1 base and J lost 1; bases outside the gene matches: 4. The germline V gene encodes CDR1 SGHRS and CDR2 YFSETQ. The CDR3 is CASSLTGTANTEAFF. DNA for the CDR3: TGCGCCAGCAGCTTGACCGGGACAGCGAACACTGAAGCTTTCTTT.

V gene TRBV18 combines with J gene TRBJ1-2; no firm D call. The CDR3 length is 14 residues. Germline V lookup: CDR1 KGHSH, CDR2 LQKENI. The V and J ends lost 0 bases and 2 bases respectively, with 7 bases between them. CDR3 DNA sequence: TGTGCCAGCTCACCACCGACGGCCAACTATGGCTACACCTTC. Amino acid sequence: CASSPPTANYGYTF. The entire variable domain, with the rest obtained from reference TRBV18 and TRBJ1-2, is as follows: NAGVMQNPRHLVRRRGQEARLRCSPMKGHSHVYWYRQLPEEGLKFMVYLQKENIIDESGMPKERFSAEFPKEGPSILRIQQVVRGDSAAYFCASSPPTANYGYTFGSGTRLTVV.

The chain links TRBV10-1 to TRBJ1-2; TRBD1 might be the D (5 bases). V dropped 2 bases and J dropped 6 bases, with 10 bases sitting between them. CDR1 and CDR2 from the germline V gene are WNHNN and SYGVQD (reference sequence). The CDR3 is made up of 13 amino acids. The CDR3, as DNA: TGCGCCAGCAGTGAGCGGGGGGACCATGGCTACACCTTC. This encodes CASSERGDHGYTF.

The chain employs TRBV30 and TRBJ2-5; possible D gene TRBD2, 6 bases. The CDR3 sequence is 14 residues long. Germline assignment: CDR1 GTSNPN and CDR2 SVGIG (reference sequence). Trimming pared 1 base from V and 4 bases from J, leaving 13 bases between. In nucleotides, the CDR3 is TGTGCCTGGAGTGCCTCCTGGGGAGGAGAGACCCAGTACTTC. This encodes CAWSASWGGETQYF.

The chain joins TRBV6-1 to TRBJ1-1, with 8 bases matching TRBD1. Germline CDR1 is MNHNS and CDR2 is SASEGT. Trimming took 5 bases from V and 4 from J; bases not matched to a gene: 9. The CDR3 covers 15 residues. In DNA form, the CDR3 reads TGTGCCAGCAGTCCGGACAGGGCAGTCGGCACTGAAGCTTTCTTT. It codes for CASSPDRAVGTEAFF.

This clone was counted a single time. The chain employs TRBV5-4 and TRBJ1-3; D possibly corresponds to TRBD1 (5 bases). V shed 4 bases and J shed 2 bases, with 13 bases lying between them. CDR1 is SGHNT, CDR2 YYREEE, per germline (reference sequence). The CDR3 loop spans 15 amino acids. The CDR3 is CASSLGAAAGNTIYF. The CDR3 bases are TGTGCCAGCAGCCTCGGGGCGGCAGCTGGAAACACCATATATTTT.

The chain has TRBV19 and TRBJ1-5, with no clear D. CDR3 length: 12 residues. Germline assignment: CDR1 LNHDA and CDR2 SQIVND (reference sequence). The V and J ends lost 8 bases and 7 bases respectively, with 12 bases between them. The CDR3 region is CASRGLSQPQHF. DNA of the CDR3: TGTGCCAGTCGCGGACTATCCCAGCCCCAGCATTTT.

This sequence joins TRBV30 and TRBJ2-3; D gene unclear. V gave up 5 bases and J gave up 7 bases, with 25 bases separating them. This CDR3 has 16 residues. Germline V gives CDR1 GTSNPN, CDR2 SVGIG (reference sequence). Here the CDR3 DNA reads TGTGCCTGGGGCCCAGGATTGGGGTTAGGTGGGAATACGCAGTATTTT. Protein product: CAWGPGLGLGGNTQYF.

The V gene is TRBV19, the J gene TRBJ1-4, with 9 positions matching TRBD1. V was clipped by 9 bases and J by 8 bases; unmatched bases: 7. CDR3 length: 13 amino acids. Germline V gene lookup returns CDR1 LNHDA and CDR2 SQIVND (reference sequence). CDR3 bases: TGTGCCAGCTGGGACAGGGCGAACGAAAAACTGTTTTTT. Protein sequence: CASWDRANEKLFF.

The rearrangement joins TRBV28 to TRBJ1-5, with D maybe TRBD1 (5 bases). The CDR3 is 15 residues long. Trimming shortened V by 4 bases and J by 4 bases, and 14 bases separated the two germline ends. CDR1 is MDHEN and CDR2 is SYDVKM in the germline V gene. In DNA, the CDR3 is TGTGCCAGCAGTTCCCCGACTGAGGGGAATCAGCCCCAGCATTTT. It codes for CASSSPTEGNQPQHF.

The V gene is TRBV5-4, the J gene TRBJ2-1; D might be TRBD2 (5 bases). The germline V gene has CDR1 SGHNT and CDR2 YYREEE (reference sequence). The germline V and J ends were trimmed by 1 base and 6 bases, with 5 bases remaining between them. This CDR3 has 12 amino acids. The CDR3 DNA is TGTGCCAGCAGCTTGACTAGCAATGAGCAGTTCTTC. Encoded protein: CASSLTSNEQFF.

The gene calls are TRBV6-1 and TRBJ2-3; 7 nucleotides agree with TRBD2. The CDR3 totals 15 residues. Germline V gives CDR1 MNHNS, CDR2 SASEGT. V was pared by 10 bases and J by 2 bases, with 12 bases of the junction left unmatched. The DNA for the CDR3 is TGTGCCACTAGGGGAGGGGACTCCTCCACAGATACGCAGTATTTT. It codes for CATRGGDSSTDTQYF.

V is TRBV9 and J is TRBJ2-5; D not certain. The length of the CDR3 is 14 residues. The ends were cut back, 0 bases at V and 1 base at J, with 7 bases in the middle. Germline CDR1 is SGDLS and CDR2 is YYNGEE. CDR3 amino acids: CASSVGGTQETQYF. The DNA for the CDR3 is TGTGCCAGCAGCGTAGGAGGTACCCAAGAGACCCAGTACTTC.

This chain links TRBV6-5 with TRBJ1-6, with 8 nucleotides matching TRBD1. Trimming at V came to 2 bases and at J to 9 bases, leaving 6 bases not matched to a gene. This CDR3 has 15 residues. Per the germline V gene, CDR1 is MNHEY and CDR2 is SVGAGI. The CDR3 nucleotides are TGTGCCAGCAGTTACAAGGACAGGGATCGTTCACCCCTCCACTTT. Protein product: CASSYKDRDRSPLHF.

The rearrangement links TRBV7-9 to TRBJ1-6; D remains ambiguous. This CDR3 region has 15 residues. The V end was cut by 4 bases, the J end by 7 bases, with 14 bases between. Germline lookup yields CDR1 SEHNR and CDR2 FQNEAQ (reference sequence). Written as DNA, the CDR3 is TGTGCCAGCAGCTCTACAGTCGCGGGGAATTCACCCCTCCACTTT. As protein: CASSSTVAGNSPLHF.